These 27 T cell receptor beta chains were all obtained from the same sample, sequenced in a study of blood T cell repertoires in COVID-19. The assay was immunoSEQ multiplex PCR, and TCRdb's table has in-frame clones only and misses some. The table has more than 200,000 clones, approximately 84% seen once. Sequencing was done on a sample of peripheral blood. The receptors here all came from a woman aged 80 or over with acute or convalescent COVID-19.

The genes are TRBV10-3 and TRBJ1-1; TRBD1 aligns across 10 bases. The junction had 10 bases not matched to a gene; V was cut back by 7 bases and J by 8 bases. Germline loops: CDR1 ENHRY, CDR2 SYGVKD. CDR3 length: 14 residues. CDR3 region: CAITPTGGRMEAFF. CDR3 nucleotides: TGTGCCATCACCCCGACAGGGGGCCGTATGGAAGCTTTCTTT.

CDR3 in DNA: TGTGCCAGCAGCGCGGGACAGGGGGCGAACACCGGGGAGCTGTTTTTT. Translation gives CASSAGQGANTGELFF. The V gene is TRBV3-1 (or the pseudogene TRBV3-2), the J gene TRBJ2-2, with TRBD1 matching 11 bases. The CDR3 contains 16 residues. J gave up 0 bases and V 5 bases, and 2 bases lay outside the gene matches. Germline lookup yields CDR1 LGHDT and CDR2 YNNKEL (reference sequence).

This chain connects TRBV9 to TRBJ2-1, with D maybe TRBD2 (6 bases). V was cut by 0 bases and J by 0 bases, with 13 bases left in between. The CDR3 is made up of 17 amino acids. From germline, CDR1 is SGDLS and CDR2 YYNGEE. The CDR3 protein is CASSVGAVTSSYNEQFF. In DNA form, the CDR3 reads TGTGCCAGCAGCGTAGGGGCAGTGACTAGCTCCTACAATGAGCAGTTCTTC.

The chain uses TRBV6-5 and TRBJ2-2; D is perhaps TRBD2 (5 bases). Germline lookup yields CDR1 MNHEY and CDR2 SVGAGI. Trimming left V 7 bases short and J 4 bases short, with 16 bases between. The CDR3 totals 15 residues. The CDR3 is CASTRGPGPTGELFF. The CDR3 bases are TGTGCCAGCACTAGAGGGCCCGGTCCCACCGGGGAGCTGTTTTTT.

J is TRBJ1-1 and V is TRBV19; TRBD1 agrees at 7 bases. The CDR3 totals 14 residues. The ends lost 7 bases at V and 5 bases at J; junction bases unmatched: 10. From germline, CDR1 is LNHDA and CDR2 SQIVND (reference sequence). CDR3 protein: CASTGGQVRTEAFF. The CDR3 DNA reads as TGTGCCAGTACCGGAGGACAGGTAAGGACTGAAGCTTTCTTT.

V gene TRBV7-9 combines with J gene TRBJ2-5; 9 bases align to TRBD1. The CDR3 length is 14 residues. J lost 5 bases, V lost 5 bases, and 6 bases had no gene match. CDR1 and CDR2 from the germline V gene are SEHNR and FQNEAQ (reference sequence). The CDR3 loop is CASSPTGGGETQYF. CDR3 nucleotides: TGTGCCAGCAGCCCTACAGGGGGCGGTGAGACCCAGTACTTC.

The CDR3 sequence is CASSLASYNSPLHF. DNA of the CDR3: TGTGCCAGCAGCTTAGCGTCGTATAATTCACCCCTCCACTTT. The chain joins TRBV7-2 to TRBJ1-6; D uncertain. This CDR3 has 14 amino acids. Per the germline V gene, CDR1 is SGHTA and CDR2 is FQGNSA. Trimming pared 0 bases from V and 4 bases from J, leaving 4 bases between.

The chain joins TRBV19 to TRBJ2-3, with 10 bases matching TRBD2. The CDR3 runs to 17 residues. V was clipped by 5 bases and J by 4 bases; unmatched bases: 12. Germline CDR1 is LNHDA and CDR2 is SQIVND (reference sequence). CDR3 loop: CASSPPPLAGAADTQYF. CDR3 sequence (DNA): TGTGCCAGTAGTCCCCCCCCTCTAGCGGGAGCCGCAGATACGCAGTATTTT.

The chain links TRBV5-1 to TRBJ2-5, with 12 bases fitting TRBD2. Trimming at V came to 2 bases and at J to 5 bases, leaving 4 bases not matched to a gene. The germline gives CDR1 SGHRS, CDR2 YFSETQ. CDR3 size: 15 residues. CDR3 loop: CASSFFGTSGETQYF. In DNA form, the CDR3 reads TGCGCCAGCAGCTTCTTTGGGACTAGCGGGGAGACCCAGTACTTC.

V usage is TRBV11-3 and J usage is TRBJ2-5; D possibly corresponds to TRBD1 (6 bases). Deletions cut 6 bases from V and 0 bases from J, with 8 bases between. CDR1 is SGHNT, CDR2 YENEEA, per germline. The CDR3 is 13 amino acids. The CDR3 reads CASRWDNQETQYF. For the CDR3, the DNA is TGTGCCAGCAGGTGGGACAACCAAGAGACCCAGTACTTC.

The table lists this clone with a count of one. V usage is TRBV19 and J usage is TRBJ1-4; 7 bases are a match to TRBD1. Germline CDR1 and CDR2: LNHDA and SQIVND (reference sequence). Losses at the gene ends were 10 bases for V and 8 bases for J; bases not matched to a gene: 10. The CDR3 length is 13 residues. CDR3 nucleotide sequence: TGTGCCACCCGCAGGGGGGCCGGGGAAAAACTGTTTTTT. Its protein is CATRRGAGEKLFF.

CDR3 protein: CASSAKTGGPQHF. Written as DNA, the CDR3 is TGTGCCAGCTCAGCCAAGACAGGGGGTCCCCAGCATTTT. The chain joins TRBV18 to TRBJ1-5, with TRBD1 matching over 9 bases. J lost 10 bases, V lost 5 bases, and 6 bases had no gene match. The CDR3 consists of 13 residues. CDR1 KGHSH and CDR2 LQKENI come from the germline V gene.

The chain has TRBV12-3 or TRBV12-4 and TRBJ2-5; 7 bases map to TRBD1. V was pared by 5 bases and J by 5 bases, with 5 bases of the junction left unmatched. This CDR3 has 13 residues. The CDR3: CASSPTGVETQYF. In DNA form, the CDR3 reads TGTGCCAGCAGTCCTACAGGGGTTGAGACCCAGTACTTC.

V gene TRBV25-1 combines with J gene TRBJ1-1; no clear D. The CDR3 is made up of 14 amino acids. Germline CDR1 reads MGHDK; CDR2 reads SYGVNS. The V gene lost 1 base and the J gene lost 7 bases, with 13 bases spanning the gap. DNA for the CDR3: TGTGCCAGCAGTGAATCCGGGAATCGAAATGAAGCTTTCTTT. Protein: CASSESGNRNEAFF. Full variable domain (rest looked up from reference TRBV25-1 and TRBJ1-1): EADIYQTPRYLVIGTGKKITLECSQTMGHDKMYWYQQDPGMELHLIHYSYGVNSTEKGDLSSESTVSRIRTEHFPLTLESARPSHTSQYLCASSESGNRNEAFFGQGTRLTVV.

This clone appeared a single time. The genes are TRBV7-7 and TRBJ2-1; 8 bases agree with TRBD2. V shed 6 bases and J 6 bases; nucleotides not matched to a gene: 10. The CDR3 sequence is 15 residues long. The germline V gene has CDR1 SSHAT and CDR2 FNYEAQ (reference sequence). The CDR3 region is CASSSGRGAFNEQFF. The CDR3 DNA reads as TGTGCCAGCAGTTCGGGGCGGGGGGCCTTCAATGAGCAGTTCTTC.

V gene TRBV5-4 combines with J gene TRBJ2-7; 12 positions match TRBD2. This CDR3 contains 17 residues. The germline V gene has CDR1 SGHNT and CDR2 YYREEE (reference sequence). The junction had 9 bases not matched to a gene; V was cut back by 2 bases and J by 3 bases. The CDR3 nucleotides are TGTGCCAGCAGCTTAGCACCCCCACTAGCGGGGGGCTACGAGCAGTACTTC. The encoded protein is CASSLAPPLAGGYEQYF.

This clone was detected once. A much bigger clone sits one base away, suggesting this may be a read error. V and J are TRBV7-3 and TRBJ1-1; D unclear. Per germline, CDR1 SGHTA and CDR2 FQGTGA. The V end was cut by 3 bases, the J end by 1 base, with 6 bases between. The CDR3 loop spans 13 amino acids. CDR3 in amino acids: CASSFNRNTEAFF. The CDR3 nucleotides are TGTGCCAGCAGCTTCAACAGGAACACTGAAGCTTTCTTT.

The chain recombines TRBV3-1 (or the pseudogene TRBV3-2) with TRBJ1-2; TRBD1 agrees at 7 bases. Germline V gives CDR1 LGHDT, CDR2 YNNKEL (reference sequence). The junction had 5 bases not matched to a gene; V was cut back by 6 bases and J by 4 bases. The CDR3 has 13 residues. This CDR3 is CASSLDRTYGYTF. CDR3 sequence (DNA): TGTGCCAGCAGTCTGGACAGGACCTATGGCTACACCTTC.

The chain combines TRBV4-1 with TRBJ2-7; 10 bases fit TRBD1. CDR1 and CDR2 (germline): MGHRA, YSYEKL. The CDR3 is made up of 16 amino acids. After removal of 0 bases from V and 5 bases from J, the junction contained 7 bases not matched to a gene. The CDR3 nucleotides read TGCGCCAGCAGCCAAGAAAGAGGACAGGGGGTCGACGAGCAGTACTTC. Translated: CASSQERGQGVDEQYF.

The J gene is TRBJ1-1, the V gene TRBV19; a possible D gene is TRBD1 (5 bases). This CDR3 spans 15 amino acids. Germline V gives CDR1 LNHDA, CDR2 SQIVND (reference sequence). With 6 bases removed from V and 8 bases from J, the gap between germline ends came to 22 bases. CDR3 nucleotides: TGTGCCAGTAGATATAACGAAGACGGGACTCAAGAAGCTTTCTTT. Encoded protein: CASRYNEDGTQEAFF.

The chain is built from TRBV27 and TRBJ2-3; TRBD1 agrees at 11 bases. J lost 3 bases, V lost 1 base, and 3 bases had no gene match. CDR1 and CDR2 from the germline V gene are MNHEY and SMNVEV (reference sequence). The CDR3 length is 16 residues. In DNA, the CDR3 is TGTGCCAGCAGTTTATTGGGACAGGGGGTAACAGATACGCAGTATTTT. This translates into CASSLLGQGVTDTQYF.

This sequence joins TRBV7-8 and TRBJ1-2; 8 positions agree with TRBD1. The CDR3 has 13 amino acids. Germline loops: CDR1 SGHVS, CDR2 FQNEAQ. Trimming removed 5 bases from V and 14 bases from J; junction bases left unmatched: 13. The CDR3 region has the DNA TGTGCCAGCAGCCTCCCGGGACAGGTGTTACATACCTTC. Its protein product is CASSLPGQVLHTF.

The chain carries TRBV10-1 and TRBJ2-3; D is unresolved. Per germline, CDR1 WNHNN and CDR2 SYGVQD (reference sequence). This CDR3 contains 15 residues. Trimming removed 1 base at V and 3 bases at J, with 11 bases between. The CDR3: CASSEWARRTDTQYF. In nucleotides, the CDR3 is TGCGCCAGCAGTGAGTGGGCCCGCCGGACAGATACGCAGTATTTT.

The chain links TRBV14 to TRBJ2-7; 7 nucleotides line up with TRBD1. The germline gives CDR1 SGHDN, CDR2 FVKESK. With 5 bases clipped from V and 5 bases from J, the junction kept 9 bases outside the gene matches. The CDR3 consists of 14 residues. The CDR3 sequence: CASSRRQGMDEQYF. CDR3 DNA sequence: TGTGCCAGCAGCAGGCGACAGGGAATGGACGAGCAGTACTTC.

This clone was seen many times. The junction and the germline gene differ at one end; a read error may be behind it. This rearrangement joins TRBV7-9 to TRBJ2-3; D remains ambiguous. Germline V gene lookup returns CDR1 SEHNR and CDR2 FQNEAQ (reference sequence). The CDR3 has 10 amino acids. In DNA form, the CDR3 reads TGTGCCAGCAGCACATATACGCAGTATTTT. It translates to CASSTYTQYF.

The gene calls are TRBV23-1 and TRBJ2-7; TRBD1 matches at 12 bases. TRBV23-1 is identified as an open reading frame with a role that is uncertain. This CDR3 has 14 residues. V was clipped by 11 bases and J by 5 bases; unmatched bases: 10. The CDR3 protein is CAGTGGTTGDEQYF. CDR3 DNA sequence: TGCGCCGGGACAGGGGGCACAACTGGAGACGAGCAGTACTTC.

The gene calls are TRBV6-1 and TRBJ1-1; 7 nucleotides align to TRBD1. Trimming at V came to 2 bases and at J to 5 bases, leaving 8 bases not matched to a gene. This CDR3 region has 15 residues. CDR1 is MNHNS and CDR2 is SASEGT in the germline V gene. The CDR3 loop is CASSELRQGGTEAFF. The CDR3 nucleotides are TGTGCCAGCAGTGAACTCAGACAGGGCGGGACTGAAGCTTTCTTT.